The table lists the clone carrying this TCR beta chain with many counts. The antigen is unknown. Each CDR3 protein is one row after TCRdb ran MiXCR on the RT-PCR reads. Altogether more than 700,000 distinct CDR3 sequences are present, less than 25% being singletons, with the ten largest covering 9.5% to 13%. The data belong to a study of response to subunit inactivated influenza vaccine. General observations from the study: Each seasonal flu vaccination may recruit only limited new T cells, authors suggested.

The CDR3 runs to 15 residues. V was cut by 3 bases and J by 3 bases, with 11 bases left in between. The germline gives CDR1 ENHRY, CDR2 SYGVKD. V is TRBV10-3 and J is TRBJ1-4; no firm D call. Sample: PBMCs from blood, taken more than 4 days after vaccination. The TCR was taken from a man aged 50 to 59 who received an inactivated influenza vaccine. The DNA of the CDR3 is TGTGCCATCAGTGATGGAGGGCTGTCTAATGAAAAACTGTTTTTT. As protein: CAISDGGLSNEKLFF.